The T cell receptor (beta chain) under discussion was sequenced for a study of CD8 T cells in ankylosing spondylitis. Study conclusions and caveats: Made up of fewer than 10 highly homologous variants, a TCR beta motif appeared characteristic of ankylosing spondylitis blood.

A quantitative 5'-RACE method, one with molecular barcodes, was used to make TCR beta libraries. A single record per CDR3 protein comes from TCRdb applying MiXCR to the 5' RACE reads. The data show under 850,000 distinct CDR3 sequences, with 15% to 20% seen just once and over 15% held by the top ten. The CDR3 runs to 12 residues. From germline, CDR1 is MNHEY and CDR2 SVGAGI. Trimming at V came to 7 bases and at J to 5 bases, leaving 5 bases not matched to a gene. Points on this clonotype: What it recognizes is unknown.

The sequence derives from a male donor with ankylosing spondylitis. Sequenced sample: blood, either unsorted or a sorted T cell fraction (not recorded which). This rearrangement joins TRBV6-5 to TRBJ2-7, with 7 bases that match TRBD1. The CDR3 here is CASTDDRDEQYF. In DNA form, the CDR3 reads TGTGCCAGCACCGATGACAGGGACGAGCAGTACTTC.